The 15 T cell receptor beta chains below come from one sample, sequenced in a study of T cells in Graves' hyperthyroidism and ophthalmopathy. TCR beta CDR3 region amplification was performed from RNA transcripts. The HTBI primer set served for first-round RT-PCR of the TCR CDR3. Via MiXCR, TCRdb re-called the multiplex PCR reads, giving one row per CDR3 protein. The sample shows 550,000 to 800,000 distinct CDR3 sequences, around a sixth of them seen only once. Sequenced sample: blood. These receptor sequences come from a middle-aged man with Graves' hyperthyroidism.

The chain links TRBV12-3 or TRBV12-4 to TRBJ2-1, with TRBD2 identical over 9 bases. The trim removed 11 bases at V and 1 base at J, leaving 9 bases unmatched. This CDR3 contains 15 residues. CDR3 sequence (DNA): TGTGCCGTTACTGAGCGGGAGGCGTCCTACAATGAGCAGTTCTTC. Translation gives CAVTEREASYNEQFF.

Remarks on this clonotype: A read error may explain this, as a much larger clone is one base away. The chain employs TRBV30 and TRBJ2-1, with TRBD2 matching 9 bases. The CDR3 contains 15 residues. Germline assignment: CDR1 GTSNPN and CDR2 SVGIG (reference sequence). CDR3 region: CAWSWTSEIPNEQVF. CDR3 DNA: TGTGCCTGGAGTTGGACTAGCGAGATCCCTAATGAGCAGGTCTTC.

This clonotype occurred many times. The V call is TRBV9, the J call TRBJ2-1; D call uncertain. This CDR3 has 17 amino acids. The germline CDR1 and CDR2 sequences are SGDLS and YYNGEE. Trimming shortened V by 4 bases and J by 0 bases, and 17 bases separated the two germline ends. CDR3 in amino acids: CASSHPRSASSYNEQFF. CDR3 bases: TGTGCCAGCAGCCACCCCAGGAGCGCAAGCTCCTACAATGAGCAGTTCTTC.

The CDR3 here is CASSNIPGLAGVEQFF. CDR3 bases: TGCGCCAGCAGCAACATACCGGGACTAGCGGGAGTTGAGCAGTTCTTC. V usage is TRBV4-1 and J usage is TRBJ2-1, with 14 bases that match TRBD2. This CDR3 is built from 16 residues. The trim removed 5 bases at V and 9 bases at J, leaving 9 bases unmatched. The germline V gene encodes CDR1 MGHRA and CDR2 YSYEKL.

This clonotype was seen a few times. This rearrangement joins TRBV7-6 to TRBJ2-2, with D possibly TRBD2 on 6 matching bases. V lost 5 bases, J lost 1 base, and 20 bases lay in between. The germline V gene has CDR1 SGHVS and CDR2 FNYEAQ. The CDR3 covers 18 residues. The CDR3 region has the DNA TGTGCCAGCAGCAAACGACTAGTTCCGCGCGAGAACACCGGGGAGCTGTTTTTT. This codes for CASSKRLVPRENTGELFF.

This clonotype appeared many times. The chain employs TRBV27 and TRBJ2-5, with 8 bases aligning to TRBD1. J was trimmed by 5 bases and V by 7 bases; bases with no gene match: 9. The CDR3 loop spans 14 amino acids. In germline, CDR1 is MNHEY, CDR2 SMNVEV (reference sequence). CDR3 bases: TGTGCCAGCACCACCCCGGGACAGGCGGAGACCCAGTACTTC. Amino acids: CASTTPGQAETQYF.

The CDR3 sequence: CASSDLVGWSEQFF. In DNA form, the CDR3 reads TGTGCCAGCAGTGATTTAGTCGGTTGGAGTGAGCAGTTCTTC. The J gene is TRBJ2-1, the V gene TRBV2; the D is unclear. Trimming pared 3 bases from V and 9 bases from J, leaving 15 bases between. The CDR3 loop spans 14 amino acids. Germline CDR1 and CDR2: SNHLY and FYNNEI.

This clonotype has at least ten counts. J is TRBJ2-7 and V is TRBV30; D is uncertain. V lost 0 bases to trimming and J lost 6 bases, with 6 bases between them. Germline CDR1 and CDR2: GTSNPN and SVGIG (reference sequence). The CDR3 totals 11 residues. In DNA form, the CDR3 reads TGTGCCTGGAGTGTACGGACCGAGCAGTACTTC. It translates to CAWSVRTEQYF.

The CDR3, as DNA: TGCGCCAGCAGTAGACTAGCGGGATACACCGGGGAGCTGTTTTTT. Amino acid sequence: CASSRLAGYTGELFF. The chain recombines TRBV10-1 with TRBJ2-2; TRBD2 matches 11 bases. This CDR3 is 15 amino acids long. Losses at the gene ends were 5 bases for V and 3 bases for J; bases not matched to a gene: 2. Germline V gives CDR1 WNHNN, CDR2 SYGVQD (reference sequence).

CDR3: CASSEFDRGDSGANVLTF. CDR3 DNA: TGTGCCAGCAGTGAGTTCGACAGGGGGGATTCTGGGGCCAACGTCCTGACTTTC. The gene calls are TRBV3-1 and TRBJ2-6, with TRBD1 identical over 9 bases. The CDR3 runs to 18 residues. V lost 6 bases, J lost 1 base, and 10 bases stayed unmatched. Germline CDR1 reads LGHDT; CDR2 reads YNNKEL (reference sequence).

The rearrangement joins TRBV12-3 or TRBV12-4 to TRBJ2-5; D is possibly TRBD2 (6 bases). The CDR3 runs 18 residues. V dropped 6 bases and J dropped 11 bases, with 34 bases sitting between them. CDR3: CASSLIENPGLDRERQYF. In DNA, the CDR3 is TGTGCCAGCAGCTTAATCGAGAACCCGGGACTGGACCGAGAGAGGCAGTACTTC.

The rearrangement links TRBV28 to TRBJ2-3; TRBD1 or TRBD2 may be the D gene (5 bases each). The CDR3 is 13 amino acids. Per the germline V gene, CDR1 is MDHEN and CDR2 is SYDVKM. The V end lost 5 bases, the J end lost 3 bases, and 9 bases lay between the germline ends. DNA of the CDR3: TGTGCCAGCAGTGGGGGAATGACAGATACGCAGTATTTT. Its translation: CASSGGMTDTQYF.

The chain carries TRBV7-3 and TRBJ2-3; 7 nucleotides agree with TRBD2. The CDR3 totals 17 residues. Germline CDR1 reads SGHTA; CDR2 reads FQGTGA. Trimming at V came to 0 bases and at J to 2 bases, leaving 8 bases not matched to a gene. The CDR3 spells CASSLTHTSVFTDTQYF. Here the CDR3 DNA reads TGTGCCAGCAGCTTAACCCACACTAGCGTATTCACAGATACGCAGTATTTT.

The chain uses TRBV27 and TRBJ1-6, with D uncertain. Per germline, CDR1 MNHEY and CDR2 SMNVEV (reference sequence). The CDR3 is made up of 14 amino acids. V lost 3 bases and J lost 3, with 6 bases in between. In DNA, the CDR3 is TGTGCCAGCAGTTTGCTCATCTATAATTCACCCCTCCACTTT. It specifies CASSLLIYNSPLHF.

This chain uses TRBV27 with TRBJ2-3; D not certain. There are 14 residues in the CDR3. Germline V CDR1 and CDR2: MNHEY, SMNVEV (reference sequence). The CDR3 DNA sequence: TGTGCTTCCTGGGCGCAGGCTAGCACAGATACGCAGTATTTT. Translating it yields CASWAQASTDTQYF.